This passage covers 23 T cell receptor beta chains from one sample sequenced in a study of shared clonotypes between healthy human individuals. Sequenced by immunoSEQ multiplex PCR; TCRdb stores in-frame clones only, minus some. The data show roughly 1,100,000 clones, roughly 80% seen once. Source material: memory CD4+ T cells sorted from blood. This sample's subset: CD45RA-negative fraction. Receptors originate from a man between 18 and 29 years old in good health.

Turning to this clone: This may arise from a read error, as a much more abundant clone is one base away. This sample includes further DNA sequences coding for the same CDR3. The chain joins TRBV2 to TRBJ2-7, with 10 positions matching TRBD2. Germline V gene sequence: CDR1 SNHLY, CDR2 FYNNEI. With V trimmed by 4 bases and J by 0 bases, 0 bases remained unmatched. CDR3 size: 14 residues. CDR3 region: CASSGLAGSYEQYF. CDR3 DNA sequence: TGTGCCAGCAGTGGACTAGCGGGCTCCTACGAGCAGTACTTC.

This rearrangement joins TRBV15 to TRBJ2-7; no reliable D call. CDR1 and CDR2 from the germline V gene are LNHNV and YYDKDF (reference sequence). The V end was cut by 1 base, the J end by 0 bases, with 10 bases between. This CDR3 comprises 15 residues. The CDR3 loop is CATSRGTVSSYEQYF. DNA for the CDR3: TGTGCCACCAGCAGAGGGACGGTAAGCTCCTACGAGCAGTACTTC. Full variable domain (missing parts from reference TRBV15 and TRBJ2-7): DAMVIQNPRYQVTQFGKPVTLSCSQTLNHNVMYWYQQKSSQAPKLLFHYYDKDFNNEADTPDNFQSRRPNTSFCFLDIRSPGLGDTAMYLCATSRGTVSSYEQYFGPGTRLTVT.

This rearrangement joins TRBV29-1 to TRBJ2-1, with 7 bases lining up with TRBD2. The ends lost 0 bases at V and 3 bases at J; junction bases unmatched: 8. Germline CDR1 is SQVTM and CDR2 is ANQGSEA. This CDR3 spans 16 amino acids. The CDR3 region has the DNA TGCAGCGTTGAAGATTGGCCCGGGACTAACTACAATGAGCAGTTCTTC. Protein: CSVEDWPGTNYNEQFF.

This clone appeared a single time. V is TRBV7-3 and J is TRBJ1-2, with D possibly being TRBD1 (5 bases). Trimming cost V 4 bases and J 5 bases, with 17 bases left between them. Germline loops: CDR1 SGHTA, CDR2 FQGTGA. The CDR3 contains 15 residues. Here the CDR3 reads CASSSQAGTTYGYTF. Here the CDR3 DNA reads TGTGCCAGCAGCTCACAGGCCGGGACGACTTATGGCTACACCTTC. The variable domain in full, with the rest retrieved from reference TRBV7-3 and TRBJ1-2, is GAGVSQTPSNKVTEKGKYVELRCDPISGHTALYWYRQSLGQGPEFLIYFQGTGAADDSGLPNDRFFAVRPEGSVSTLKIQRTERGDSAVYLCASSSQAGTTYGYTFGSGTRLTVV.

The rearrangement joins TRBV29-1 to TRBJ2-7; D not certain. V gave up 6 bases and J gave up 5 bases, with 11 bases separating them. The CDR3 length is 11 residues. In germline, CDR1 is SQVTM, CDR2 ANQGSEA. The CDR3 loop is CSVGRNHEQYF. In DNA form, the CDR3 reads TGCAGCGTCGGTAGGAACCACGAGCAGTACTTC.

This chain connects TRBV5-4 to TRBJ1-6; 8 positions match TRBD1. Trimming removed 4 bases from V and 5 bases from J; junction bases left unmatched: 5. Per the germline V gene, CDR1 is SGHNT and CDR2 is YYREEE (reference sequence). This CDR3 comprises 15 residues. CDR3 nucleotide sequence: TGTGCCAGCAGCCTACGGGACAGGAATAATTCACCCCTCCACTTT. This gives the protein CASSLRDRNNSPLHF.

V usage is TRBV6-6 and J usage is TRBJ1-1; D ambiguous. Germline-derived CDR1 and CDR2 are MNHNY and SVGAGI (reference sequence). V was cut by 5 bases and J by 6 bases, with 10 bases left in between. The CDR3 is 12 amino acids. CDR3 protein: CASSREGAEAFF. The CDR3 DNA reads as TGTGCCAGCAGTCGTGAAGGAGCTGAAGCTTTCTTT.

This clone has a handful of counts. This chain joins TRBV7-8 and TRBJ1-3; TRBD1 matches at 9 bases. Germline V gene sequence: CDR1 SGHVS, CDR2 FQNEAQ. This CDR3 is 14 amino acids long. The V and J ends lost 8 bases and 2 bases, in that order; junction bases with no gene match: 4. The CDR3 reads CASGRDRAGNTIYF. The DNA for the CDR3 is TGTGCCAGCGGTCGGGACAGGGCTGGAAACACCATATATTTT.

The gene calls are TRBV28 and TRBJ1-1, with 8 bases lining up with TRBD1. This CDR3 has 16 amino acids. CDR1 and CDR2 from the germline V gene are MDHEN and SYDVKM. The V segment lost 7 bases and the J segment 4 bases; nucleotides outside the gene matches: 14. Here the CDR3 DNA reads TGTGCCAGCACTACCCCCAGGGGGCAAGGCGGCACTGAAGCTTTCTTT. Protein product: CASTTPRGQGGTEAFF.

This clone was counted between two and nine times. The chain combines TRBV4-1 with TRBJ1-1, with a possible D match to TRBD1 (5 bases). The CDR3 sequence is 13 residues long. In germline, CDR1 is MGHRA, CDR2 YSYEKL. Trimming stripped 3 bases from V and 6 bases from J, with 11 bases between. CDR3 loop: CASSQQGFPEAFF. The CDR3 region has the DNA TGCGCCAGCAGCCAGCAGGGTTTCCCTGAAGCTTTCTTT.

This clone was seen a few times. The CDR3 is CASSDMGGTEAFF. In nucleotides, the CDR3 is TGCGCCAGCAGTGATATGGGAGGCACTGAAGCTTTCTTT. V and J are TRBV10-2 and TRBJ1-1; D gene uncertain. V lost 3 bases and J lost 4, with 9 bases in between. Germline CDR1 WSHSY, CDR2 SAAADI. The length of the CDR3 is 13 residues.

V is TRBV12-5 and J is TRBJ2-1; tentatively, D is TRBD2 (5 bases). The CDR3 is 14 residues long. V gave up 7 bases and J gave up 4 bases, with 14 bases separating them. The germline V gene encodes CDR1 LGHNT and CDR2 FRNRAP. CDR3 DNA: TGTGCTAGTGCCCCGGACGGGGAGTACAATGAGCAGTTCTTC. Its protein is CASAPDGEYNEQFF.

The chain carries TRBV5-5 and TRBJ1-2, with TRBD1 matching over 8 bases. This CDR3 is 15 amino acids long. J lost 4 bases, V lost 0 bases, and 5 bases had no gene match. Germline values: CDR1 SGHKS, CDR2 YYEKEE (reference sequence). The CDR3 region is CASSLGDRPSYGYTF. CDR3 sequence (DNA): TGTGCCAGCAGCTTGGGGGACAGGCCGTCCTATGGCTACACCTTC.

In this sample, this clone turned up a few times. The chain carries TRBV30 and TRBJ1-2, with D unclear. Deletions cut 6 bases from V and 3 bases from J, with 11 bases between. The germline CDR1 and CDR2 sequences are GTSNPN and SVGIG (reference sequence). The CDR3 spans 12 residues. CDR3: CACPHLYYGYTF. In DNA, the CDR3 is TGTGCCTGCCCCCACCTCTACTATGGCTACACCTTC.

The rearrangement uses TRBV20-1 and TRBJ2-1; D remains ambiguous. Trimming pared 1 base from V and 6 bases from J, leaving 4 bases between. This CDR3 is 11 amino acids long. Per germline, CDR1 DFQATT and CDR2 SNEGSKA (reference sequence). CDR3 DNA sequence: TGCAGTGCTAGAGGGGCCAATGAGCAGTTCTTC. Translated: CSARGANEQFF.

The chain links TRBV5-5 to TRBJ2-7; tentative D call: TRBD1 (6 bases). This CDR3 region has 14 residues. V was shortened by 3 bases and J by 7 bases, with 17 bases between the two germline ends. Germline V gives CDR1 SGHKS, CDR2 YYEKEE (reference sequence). CDR3 bases: TGTGCCAGCAGCTCACTCAGGGGCAGTGGGGAGCAGTACTTC. It codes for CASSSLRGSGEQYF.

The rearrangement joins TRBV27 to TRBJ2-7, with 13 nucleotides matching TRBD2. The V segment lost 3 bases and the J segment 3 bases; nucleotides outside the gene matches: 5. Germline V gene lookup returns CDR1 MNHEY and CDR2 SMNVEV (reference sequence). This CDR3 is built from 16 residues. The CDR3 spells CASSFGTSGNGYEQYF. For the CDR3, the DNA is TGTGCCAGCAGTTTCGGGACTAGCGGGAATGGCTACGAGCAGTACTTC.

This chain connects TRBV7-2 to TRBJ2-3, with TRBD2 as a possible D gene (5 bases). Germline V CDR1 and CDR2: SGHTA, FQGNSA. CDR3 length equals 14 residues. Trimming left V 5 bases short and J 7 bases short, with 16 bases between. CDR3 protein: CASSPQTTHHTQYF. CDR3 in DNA: TGTGCCAGCAGCCCCCAGACTACCCACCATACGCAGTATTTT.

The V call is TRBV9, the J call TRBJ2-1; D unclear. Trimming left V 4 bases short and J 13 bases short, with 12 bases between. The CDR3 length is 11 residues. Germline V lookup: CDR1 SGDLS, CDR2 YYNGEE. In DNA form, the CDR3 reads TGTGCCAGCAGCTCCTACAGAGAACAGTTCTTC. This sequence encodes CASSSYREQFF.

The V and J genes are TRBV4-1 and TRBJ2-3, with 10 bases identical to TRBD2. Trimming cost V 4 bases and J 2 bases; bases outside gene matches: 3. The germline gives CDR1 MGHRA, CDR2 YSYEKL. The CDR3 has 15 amino acids. This CDR3 reads CASSPGLAVTDTQYF. CDR3 in DNA: TGCGCCAGCAGCCCTGGACTAGCGGTCACAGATACGCAGTATTTT.

J is TRBJ1-2 and V is TRBV27, with 7 bases fitting TRBD1. The CDR3 covers 15 residues. In germline, CDR1 is MNHEY, CDR2 SMNVEV (reference sequence). With V trimmed by 4 bases and J by 8 bases, 13 bases remained unmatched. The CDR3 loop reads CASSWTGFLGGGYTF. DNA of the CDR3: TGTGCCAGCAGTTGGACAGGTTTCTTAGGGGGGGGCTACACCTTC.

This sequence joins TRBV30 and TRBJ2-1; 7 bases are a match to TRBD1. CDR1 is GTSNPN, CDR2 SVGIG, per germline (reference sequence). This CDR3 is built from 14 residues. V shed 5 bases and J 6 bases; nucleotides not matched to a gene: 10. The CDR3 nucleotides are TGTGCCTGGGGGGGACAGATCCTAATCAATGAGCAGTTCTTC. Amino acids: CAWGGQILINEQFF.

This clone was seen only a few times. The rearrangement uses TRBV14 and TRBJ1-1, with D unresolved. CDR1 and CDR2 (germline): SGHDN, FVKESK. The CDR3 length is 14 residues. The V gene lost 1 base and the J gene lost 7 bases, with 13 bases spanning the gap. The CDR3 DNA follows: TGTGCCAGCAGCCAAGGGTGGTTAATGGATGAAGCTTTCTTT. Amino acid sequence: CASSQGWLMDEAFF.